The sample holds many counts of the clone carrying this T cell receptor beta chain. Profiling that covered TCR beta VDJ and CDR3 relied on genomic DNA as its template. TCRdb re-called the reads with MiXCR, one entry per CDR3 protein. The table records 150,000 to 200,000 distinct CDR3 sequences, roughly 50% of them present only once. V was clipped by 6 bases and J by 5 bases, with 17 bases between them. CDR1 is SGHDT and CDR2 is YYEEEE in the germline V gene. The CDR3 has 14 residues. This sample was taken from a study of CD8+CD57+ T cells in acquired aplastic anemia. Patients selected for sequencing had displayed CD8+CD57+ cell expansion by flow cytometry.

The specimen was sorted CD4+, CD8+, or CD8+CD57+ T cells (not recorded which) from PBMCs. The source is a human donor with aplastic anemia. The rearrangement links TRBV5-6 to TRBJ1-2; no definite D call. The CDR3 DNA sequence: TGTGCCAGCACGGTCTATTCCTCTATATATGGCTACACCTTC. Translation gives CASTVYSSIYGYTF.